The 15 T cell receptor beta chains in this list originate from one sample, sequenced in a study of shared clonotypes between healthy human individuals. Clones were read by immunoSEQ multiplex PCR, and TCRdb kept only the in-frame ones, dropping some. The repertoire has millions of clones, roughly 95% of them found once; the top ten carry roughly 0.13%. The specimen sequenced was naive CD4+ T cells sorted from blood. Subset given: CD45RA+ positively selected. These receptors were collected from a man aged 18 to 30 in good health.

This chain links TRBV6-1 with TRBJ2-7; D possibly uses TRBD1 or TRBD2 (5 bases each). V gave up 6 bases and J gave up 5 bases, with 20 bases separating them. CDR3 size: 15 residues. The germline V gene encodes CDR1 MNHNS and CDR2 SASEGT. The CDR3 reads CASRESGTILDEQYF. The CDR3 nucleotides read TGTGCCAGCAGAGAATCCGGGACGATCCTTGACGAGCAGTACTTC.

This chain links TRBV19 with TRBJ2-3; 10 positions match TRBD2. Germline lookup yields CDR1 LNHDA and CDR2 SQIVND (reference sequence). The CDR3 is 19 amino acids. Germline trimming cut 4 bases from V and 0 bases from J; bases unmatched to any gene: 13. For the CDR3, the DNA is TGTGCCAGTAGTACCCATGGGCTAGCGGGGGAGACTAGCACAGATACGCAGTATTTT. It is translated as CASSTHGLAGETSTDTQYF.

The chain is built from TRBV7-9 and TRBJ1-5; 11 bases agree with TRBD1. Germline CDR1 and CDR2: SEHNR and FQNEAQ (reference sequence). With V trimmed by 3 bases and J by 5 bases, 9 bases remained unmatched. CDR3 length: 17 amino acids. CDR3 coding DNA: TGTGCCAGCAGCTTGGTCGCTTGGGGACAGGGGGATCAGCCCCAGCATTTT. Protein sequence: CASSLVAWGQGDQPQHF. The variable domain in full, completed from reference TRBV7-9 and TRBJ1-5, reads DTGVSQNPRHKITKRGQNVTFRCDPISEHNRLYWYRQTLGQGPEFLTYFQNEAQLEKSRLLSDRFSAERPKGSFSTLEIQRTEQGDSAMYLCASSLVAWGQGDQPQHFGDGTRLSIL.

Note on this clone: The same CDR3 is also encoded by other DNA sequences in this sample. The J gene is TRBJ2-5, the V gene TRBV6-6; 8 positions match TRBD2. CDR3 size: 12 residues. With 4 bases clipped from V and 5 bases from J, the junction kept 0 bases outside the gene matches. CDR1 and CDR2 from the germline V gene are MNHNY and SVGAGI (reference sequence). CDR3 in DNA: TGTGCCAGCAGTTCGGGGGGGGAGACCCAGTACTTC. Amino acids: CASSSGGETQYF.

The rearrangement uses TRBV28 and TRBJ2-5; D is unclear. Looked up from germline, CDR1 is MDHEN and CDR2 is SYDVKM. This CDR3 has 16 amino acids. Trimming took 2 bases from V and 5 from J, leaving 18 bases between them. Here the CDR3 reads CASSLRGSGVEETQYF. Written as DNA, the CDR3 is TGTGCCAGCAGTTTACGAGGCAGTGGGGTTGAGGAGACCCAGTACTTC.

The chain recombines TRBV6-1 with TRBJ2-2; 10 bases align to TRBD2. Germline V gives CDR1 MNHNS, CDR2 SASEGT. This CDR3 is built from 19 residues. The ends lost 0 bases at V and 0 bases at J; junction bases unmatched: 7. The CDR3 reads CASSEALVAGGSNTGELFF. The CDR3 DNA is TGTGCCAGCAGTGAAGCGTTGGTAGCGGGAGGATCGAACACCGGGGAGCTGTTTTTT.

The chain links TRBV18 to TRBJ2-3; D gene uncertain. The V end lost 4 bases, the J end lost 6 bases, and 2 bases lay between the germline ends. Germline CDR1 reads KGHSH; CDR2 reads LQKENI. This CDR3 is 10 amino acids long. Here the CDR3 reads CASSQDTQYF. CDR3 DNA: TGTGCCAGCTCACAGGATACGCAGTATTTT.

This rearrangement joins TRBV5-1 to TRBJ2-3, with a tentative D call TRBD2 (6 bases). Germline CDR1 SGHRS, CDR2 YFSETQ. The CDR3 extends over 16 amino acids. The germline V and J ends were trimmed by 0 bases and 2 bases, with 13 bases remaining between them. CDR3 coding DNA: TGCGCCAGCAGCTTGGAGGTCCGCGGGAACACAGATACGCAGTATTTT. As protein: CASSLEVRGNTDTQYF.

This chain connects TRBV7-2 to TRBJ2-7; no clear D. Germline-derived CDR1 and CDR2 are SGHTA and FQGNSA. Trimming cost V 3 bases and J 6 bases, with 15 bases left between them. This CDR3 comprises 14 residues. The CDR3 sequence is CASSFGLRTGEQYF. The CDR3 region has the DNA TGTGCCAGCAGCTTTGGCCTCCGGACCGGCGAGCAGTACTTC.

The genes are TRBV6-1 and TRBJ1-5; TRBD1 is a possible D gene (5 bases). From germline, CDR1 is MNHNS and CDR2 SASEGT. The CDR3 is 17 residues long. V lost 1 base to trimming and J lost 7 bases, with 20 bases between them. The CDR3 bases are TGTGCCAGCAGTGAAGAGCGGGGTGGTGGGGGACGCCAGCCCCAGCATTTT. Its protein is CASSEERGGGGRQPQHF.

The rearrangement links TRBV18 to TRBJ1-1, with no clear D. The CDR3 runs to 17 residues. Trimming left V 3 bases short and J 1 base short, with 18 bases between. Germline CDR1 and CDR2: KGHSH and LQKENI. The CDR3 sequence is CASSPPEWWRRNTEAFF. The CDR3 nucleotides read TGTGCCAGCTCACCCCCCGAATGGTGGAGGAGGAACACTGAAGCTTTCTTT. Looking up the rest from reference TRBV18 and TRBJ1-1 gives the full variable domain: NAGVMQNPRHLVRRRGQEARLRCSPMKGHSHVYWYRQLPEEGLKFMVYLQKENIIDESGMPKERFSAEFPKEGPSILRIQQVVRGDSAAYFCASSPPEWWRRNTEAFFGQGTRLTVV.

J is TRBJ2-1 and V is TRBV2, with D maybe TRBD2 (5 bases). This CDR3 is 13 amino acids long. The V end was cut by 6 bases, the J end by 6 bases, with 12 bases between. Germline assignment: CDR1 SNHLY and CDR2 FYNNEI. The CDR3 here is CASRAGVINEQFF. CDR3 bases: TGTGCCAGCAGGGCCGGGGTCATCAATGAGCAGTTCTTC.

The rearrangement uses TRBV6-6 and TRBJ1-2; D possibly corresponds to TRBD1 (6 bases). Trimming took off 5 bases at V and 1 base at J, with 8 bases between the two ends. The CDR3 has 13 amino acids. CDR1 is MNHNY and CDR2 is SVGAGI in the germline V gene (reference sequence). The CDR3 nucleotides read TGTGCCAGCAGTGGACAGTTTAACTATGGCTACACCTTC. Protein sequence: CASSGQFNYGYTF.

Of note for this clone: The same CDR3 can be traced to other DNA sequences in this sample. The chain uses TRBV2 and TRBJ1-2; D remains ambiguous. The CDR3 totals 12 residues. Trimming left V 6 bases short and J 3 bases short, with 8 bases between. Germline CDR1 SNHLY, CDR2 FYNNEI. CDR3 amino acids: CASRGQDYGYTF. The CDR3 nucleotides are TGTGCCAGCAGGGGTCAGGACTATGGCTACACCTTC.

The chain uses TRBV28 and TRBJ2-1; possibly TRBD1 for D (7 bases). The germline CDR1 and CDR2 sequences are MDHEN and SYDVKM. This CDR3 has 13 residues. V was pared by 3 bases and J by 7 bases, with 10 bases between. The CDR3 DNA reads TGTGCCAGCAGTTTTCAGGGGGGAAATGAGCAGTTCTTC. This translates into CASSFQGGNEQFF.